This TCR beta chain was documented in a study of beta chain features in type 1 diabetes. A few counts support this clone. Stem cell-like memory, regulatory, central memory and naive CD4+ cells were sorted via CD45RO/CCR7/CD25/CD127/CD95/CD27. Each population that was sorted was more than 95% pure. All of the isolated RNA was reverse transcribed, so expressed TCRB transcripts were sequenced. Clones were read by immunoSEQ multiplex PCR, and TCRdb kept only the in-frame ones, dropping some. The sample includes 350,000 to 400,000 clones, less than 15% of them seen just once. The CDR3 sequence is 12 residues long. Germline V CDR1 and CDR2: SGHAT, FQNNGV. The ends were cut back, 10 bases at V and 8 bases at J, with 17 bases in the middle.

The receptor's source is a woman between 18 and 29 years old in good health. The sample taken for sequencing was naive CD4+ T cells from blood. The chain has TRBV11-2 and TRBJ1-2, with TRBD1 as a possible D gene (6 bases). CDR3 coding DNA: TGTGCCATCCCAACAGGGCGAAAAGGCTACACCTTC. It encodes CAIPTGRKGYTF.